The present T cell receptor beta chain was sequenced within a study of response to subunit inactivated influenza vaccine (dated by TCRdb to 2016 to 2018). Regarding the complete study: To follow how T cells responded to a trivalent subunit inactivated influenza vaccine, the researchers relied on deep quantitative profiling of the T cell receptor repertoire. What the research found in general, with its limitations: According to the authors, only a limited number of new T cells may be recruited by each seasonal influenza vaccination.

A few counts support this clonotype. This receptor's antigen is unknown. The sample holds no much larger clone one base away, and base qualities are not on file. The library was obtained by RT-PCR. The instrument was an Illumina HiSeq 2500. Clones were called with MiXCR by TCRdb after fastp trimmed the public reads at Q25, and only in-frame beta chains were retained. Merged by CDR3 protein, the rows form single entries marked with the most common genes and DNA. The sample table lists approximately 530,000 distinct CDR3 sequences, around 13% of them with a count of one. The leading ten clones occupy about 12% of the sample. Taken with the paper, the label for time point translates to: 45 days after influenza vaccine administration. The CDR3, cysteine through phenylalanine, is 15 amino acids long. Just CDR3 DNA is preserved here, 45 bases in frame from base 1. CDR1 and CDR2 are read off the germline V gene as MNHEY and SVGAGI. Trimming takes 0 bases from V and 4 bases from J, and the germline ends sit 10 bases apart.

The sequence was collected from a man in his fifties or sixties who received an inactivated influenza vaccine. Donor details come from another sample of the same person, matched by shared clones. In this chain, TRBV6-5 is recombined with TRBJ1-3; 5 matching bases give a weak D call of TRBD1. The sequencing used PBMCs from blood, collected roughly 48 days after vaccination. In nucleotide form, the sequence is TGTGCCAGCAGTTACTCGATGGGGGTAGGAAACACCATATATTTT. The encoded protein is CASSYSMGVGNTIYF.